The T cell receptor (beta chain) under discussion was sequenced for a study of human T cells and chemical hapten exposure. Whole-study results and caveats: Sensitizing with DPC caused no change in TCRs above 1 in 1000 frequency. Alopecia in the donors means their immune response may deviate from healthy people's.

About this clonotype: Antigen unknown.

Original analysis: Counting gave a median of approximately 97,000 TCRs per sample, with values ranging from 23,224 to 690,600. TCRdb reanalysed the RACE reads using MiXCR and keeps one entry per CDR3 protein. These V and J calls originate from TCRdb's pipeline instead of the authors' own analysis. Here the sample spans 250,000 or so distinct CDR3 sequences, around 7.3% being singletons. CDR3 size: 13 residues. Trimming pared 5 bases from V and 8 bases from J, leaving 13 bases between. The V gene's germline CDR1 is SGHTA and CDR2 FQGNSA. Stated time point: pre-sensitization, week 0. Indicated treatment: therapeutic diphenylcyclopropenone sensitization with weekly scalp DPC.

The receptor was isolated from a man aged 18 to 30 with alopecia areata. Some clones in this sample may be carry-over from other donors' samples. The starting material was whole blood, obtained in connection with sensitization to the hapten diphenylcyclopropenone (DPC). The chain carries TRBV7-2 and TRBJ2-1, with no clear D. In DNA form, the CDR3 reads TGTGCCAGCAGCCTCACACTCGGTTATGAGCAGTTCTTC. Translating it yields CASSLTLGYEQFF.